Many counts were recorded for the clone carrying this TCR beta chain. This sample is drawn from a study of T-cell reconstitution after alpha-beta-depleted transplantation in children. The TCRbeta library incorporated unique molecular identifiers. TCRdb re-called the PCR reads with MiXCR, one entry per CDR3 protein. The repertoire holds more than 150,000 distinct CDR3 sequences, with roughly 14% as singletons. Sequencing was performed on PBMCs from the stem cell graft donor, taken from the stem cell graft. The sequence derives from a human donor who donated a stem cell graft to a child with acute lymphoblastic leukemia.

This CDR3 is CAISESAGGGEKLFF. Here the CDR3 DNA reads TGTGCCATCAGTGAGTCGGCAGGGGGAGGTGAAAAACTGTTTTTT. This sequence joins TRBV10-3 and TRBJ1-4; 7 nucleotides match TRBD1. V shed 0 bases and J 7 bases; nucleotides not matched to a gene: 5. CDR1 and CDR2 from the germline V gene are ENHRY and SYGVKD. This CDR3 has 15 amino acids.